These 20 T cell receptor beta chains came from one sample sequenced in a study of blood T cell repertoires in COVID-19. Generated by immunoSEQ multiplex PCR, the TCRdb table keeps only in-frame clones and is missing some. The repertoire consists of approximately 100,000 clones, with around 88% occurring once and the leading ten covering about 19%. Specimen: peripheral blood. The receptor source for this set is a human donor with acute or convalescent COVID-19. The donor label of this sample is uncertain.

This chain uses TRBV28 with TRBJ2-7, with 10 bases fitting TRBD1. V lost 7 bases, J lost 4 bases, and 4 bases stayed unmatched. The CDR3 loop spans 13 amino acids. CDR1 MDHEN and CDR2 SYDVKM come from the germline V gene. CDR3 amino acids: CASTGTGVYEQYF. The CDR3 coding sequence is TGTGCCAGCACCGGGACAGGGGTATACGAGCAGTACTTC.

The chain uses TRBV28 and TRBJ1-2, with a tentative D call TRBD1 (5 bases). Trimming shortened V by 7 bases and J by 0 bases, and 9 bases separated the two germline ends. CDR3 length equals 13 residues. In germline, CDR1 is MDHEN, CDR2 SYDVKM. The DNA of the CDR3 is TGTGCCAGCAATCCAGGGACTAACTATGGCTACACCTTC. It specifies CASNPGTNYGYTF.

This sequence joins TRBV20-1 and TRBJ2-7; tentative D call: TRBD2 (5 bases). Germline assignment: CDR1 DFQATT and CDR2 SNEGSKA (reference sequence). The CDR3 spans 10 residues. V was clipped by 6 bases and J by 9 bases, with 12 bases between them. CDR3 nucleotides: TGCAGTGCCCTATCTGCGGGGCAGTACTTC. This encodes CSALSAGQYF.

The chain couples TRBV27 to TRBJ2-7, with 12 bases fitting TRBD2. Germline V gene lookup returns CDR1 MNHEY and CDR2 SMNVEV (reference sequence). J was trimmed by 2 bases and V by 5 bases; bases with no gene match: 7. The CDR3 is made up of 16 amino acids. CDR3 residues: CASSPMTSGGPYEQYF. Here the CDR3 DNA reads TGTGCCAGCAGTCCGATGACTAGCGGGGGACCCTACGAGCAGTACTTC.

The chain combines TRBV28 with TRBJ1-3, with D tentatively TRBD1 (5 bases). Germline V gene lookup returns CDR1 MDHEN and CDR2 SYDVKM. V shed 10 bases and J shed 4 bases, with 14 bases lying between them. The CDR3 runs to 13 residues. DNA of the CDR3: TGTGCCATCGAAGATGGGGGGGGAAACACCATATATTTT. It translates to CAIEDGGGNTIYF.

There are a few counts of this clone. This CDR3 reads CASSYSTGGLAEAFF. Written as DNA, the CDR3 is TGTGCCAGCAGCTACTCGACAGGGGGCCTTGCTGAAGCTTTCTTT. The chain joins TRBV7-6 to TRBJ1-1; 10 nucleotides agree with TRBD1. Germline CDR1 and CDR2: SGHVS and FNYEAQ. The CDR3 has 15 residues. V was pared by 4 bases and J by 6 bases, with 8 bases of the junction left unmatched.

V is TRBV2 and J is TRBJ2-6, with 11 positions matching TRBD1. V lost 8 bases and J lost 2; bases outside the gene matches: 11. CDR1 is SNHLY and CDR2 is FYNNEI in the germline V gene. CDR3 length: 18 amino acids. The CDR3 is CASSTPGTGGTGANVLTF. The CDR3 coding sequence is TGTGCCAGCTCCACCCCCGGGACAGGGGGAACTGGGGCCAACGTCCTGACTTTC. The full variable domain, with the rest looked up from reference TRBV2 and TRBJ2-6, is EPEVTQTPSHQVTQMGQEVILRCVPISNHLYFYWYRQILGQKVEFLVSFYNNEISEKSEIFDDQFSVERPDGSNFTLKIRSTKLEDSAMYFCASSTPGTGGTGANVLTFGAGSRLTVL.

The rearrangement joins TRBV30 to TRBJ2-3, with a tentative D call TRBD2 (7 bases). Germline V gene data show CDR1 as GTSNPN and CDR2 as SVGIG (reference sequence). The V gene lost 4 bases and the J gene lost 4 bases, with 15 bases spanning the gap. This CDR3 contains 14 residues. CDR3 residues: CAWTALGGADTQYF. The CDR3 nucleotides are TGTGCCTGGACCGCCCTAGGGGGGGCAGATACGCAGTATTTT.

This sequence joins TRBV15 and TRBJ2-3; 9 nucleotides agree with TRBD2. The germline V gene encodes CDR1 LNHNV and CDR2 YYDKDF (reference sequence). The length of the CDR3 is 17 residues. Trimming took 1 base from V and 0 from J; bases not matched to a gene: 5. CDR3 region: CATSRGLAVTSTDTQYF. The CDR3 DNA sequence: TGTGCCACCAGCAGAGGACTAGCGGTTACTAGCACAGATACGCAGTATTTT.

CDR3 amino acids: CASRGLDDTQYF. The CDR3 DNA reads TGCGCCAGCAGGGGGCTAGATGATACGCAGTATTTT. The chain links TRBV10-2 to TRBJ2-3, with D maybe TRBD1 (5 bases). The CDR3 is 12 amino acids. V shed 6 bases and J shed 6 bases, with 10 bases lying between them. Germline CDR1 WSHSY, CDR2 SAAADI.

This rearrangement joins TRBV20-1 to TRBJ2-7; 7 nucleotides align to TRBD2. The CDR3 consists of 14 residues. Germline V CDR1 and CDR2: DFQATT, SNEGSKA (reference sequence). V shed 3 bases, J shed 1 base, and the junction held 6 bases outside the gene matches. CDR3 loop: CSASKAGLSYEQYF. The CDR3 nucleotides are TGCAGTGCTAGTAAAGCGGGACTATCCTACGAGCAGTACTTC.

The rearrangement uses TRBV11-2 and TRBJ2-7; a possible D gene is TRBD1 (6 bases). The CDR3 length is 15 residues. The V end was cut by 3 bases, the J end by 1 base, with 13 bases between. Germline CDR1 and CDR2: SGHAT and FQNNGV. CDR3: CASSFNRAPSYEQYF. DNA for the CDR3: TGTGCCAGCAGCTTCAACAGGGCCCCATCCTACGAGCAGTACTTC.

V and J are TRBV6-6 and TRBJ2-4; 8 bases map to TRBD2. The ends lost 5 bases at V and 3 bases at J; junction bases unmatched: 9. The CDR3 totals 16 residues. CDR1 is MNHNY and CDR2 is SVGAGI in the germline V gene (reference sequence). CDR3 protein: CASSTGGSAGKNIQYF. CDR3 nucleotide sequence: TGTGCCAGCAGTACGGGGGGGTCCGCGGGCAAAAACATTCAGTACTTC.

As to this clone: One end of the junction varies from germline; a read error may be responsible. This chain uses TRBV7-3 with TRBJ2-1, with 13 bases lining up with TRBD2. This CDR3 contains 15 residues. CDR1 is SGHTA, CDR2 FQGTGA, per germline. CDR3 sequence reads: CASSITSGRAYEQFF. The CDR3 DNA is TGTGCCAGCAGCATAACTAGCGGGAGGGCCTATGAGCAGTTCTTC.

V gene TRBV6-5 combines with J gene TRBJ2-3, with D tentatively TRBD2 (6 bases). The CDR3 has 13 amino acids. Per germline, CDR1 MNHEY and CDR2 SVGAGI. V was pared by 7 bases and J by 2 bases, with 10 bases between. The CDR3 bases are TGTGCCAGCACGGAGGGCTCCACAGATACGCAGTATTTT. Its translation is CASTEGSTDTQYF.

This clone was observed a handful of times. The chain has TRBV5-1 and TRBJ2-7; D might be TRBD2 (5 bases). Germline CDR1 SGHRS, CDR2 YFSETQ. This CDR3 has 14 amino acids. V was clipped by 2 bases and J by 0 bases, with 9 bases between them. CDR3: CASSFDGLSYEQYF. The CDR3 DNA reads as TGCGCCAGCAGCTTCGACGGACTCTCCTACGAGCAGTACTTC.

The J gene is TRBJ2-2, the V gene TRBV27; D might be TRBD2 (6 bases). Trimming cost V 5 bases and J 2 bases, with 12 bases left between them. The CDR3 sequence is 15 residues long. Germline values: CDR1 MNHEY, CDR2 SMNVEV (reference sequence). CDR3 coding DNA: TGTGCCAGCAGTCTCACGGGACTTAACACCGGGGAGCTGTTTTTT. Translating gives CASSLTGLNTGELFF.

The genes are TRBV28 and TRBJ2-3; D gene unclear. Trimming removed 6 bases from V and 0 bases from J, with 4 bases in between. CDR1 is MDHEN, CDR2 SYDVKM, per germline. This CDR3 spans 12 amino acids. CDR3 residues: CASRTSTDTQYF. CDR3 sequence (DNA): TGTGCCAGCAGGACTAGCACAGATACGCAGTATTTT.

The chain joins TRBV28 to TRBJ2-5; D is ambiguous. This CDR3 comprises 14 residues. Between the trimmed V and J ends, which lost 3 bases and 4 bases, there was a span of 12 bases. Germline V CDR1 and CDR2: MDHEN, SYDVKM. The CDR3 DNA reads TGTGCCAGCAGTTTCTCGGGTCTAAGAGAGACCCAGTACTTC. It encodes CASSFSGLRETQYF.

The rearrangement links TRBV3-1 (or the pseudogene TRBV3-2) to TRBJ2-1, with TRBD1 matching 8 bases. Germline-derived CDR1 and CDR2 are LGHDT and YNNKEL (reference sequence). The length of the CDR3 is 19 residues. Trimming cost V 0 bases and J 4 bases; bases outside gene matches: 14. DNA for the CDR3: TGTGCCAGCAGCCAAGATATAACAGGGGGTATACCTATATACAATGAGCAGTTCTTC. This sequence encodes CASSQDITGGIPIYNEQFF.